The present entry profiles one T cell receptor (beta chain) with its context. Its matching antigen is unknown. Germline assignment: CDR1 SEHNR and CDR2 FQNEAQ (reference sequence). Trimming pared 5 bases from V and 3 bases from J, leaving 8 bases between. The CDR3 covers 13 residues. The entry originates in a study of cytomegalovirus exposure and HLA in healthy donors. General study points: Cytomegalovirus association was assigned to about 150 TCR beta chains. Reportedly, diagnosis of cytomegalovirus status by the classifier showed high specificity and sensitivity.

Repertoires were generated with immunoSEQ multiplex PCR, while TCRdb's copy carries only in-frame clones and drops some. The data show around 190,000 clones, about 81% seen once. The chain carries TRBV7-9 and TRBJ2-1; D not certain. The sample consisted of PBMCs. This receptor was identified in a woman in her twenties or thirties in good health and CMV-seronegative. CDR3 sequence (DNA): TGTGCCAGCAGCCAAGACAACTACAATGAGCAGTTCTTC. Residues: CASSQDNYNEQFF.